This TCR beta chain comes out of a study of blood T cell repertoires in COVID-19. Turning to the study itself: Samples of COVID-19 (acute and convalescent) were obtained from the United States, Italy and Spain. From T cells, B-cell-depleted T cells, or PBMCs came the material, which was cDNA or gDNA.

Seattle cases were enrolled at active infection and followed longitudinally. Unmatched junction bases numbered 8, after V lost 1 base and J lost 4 bases. Germline loops: CDR1 SGHNT, CDR2 YYREEE (reference sequence). The CDR3 is made up of 16 amino acids. Clones were sequenced by immunoSEQ multiplex PCR, and TCRdb holds only the in-frame ones, with some missing. This table has about 160,000 clones, 82% appearing once. The rearrangement links TRBV5-4 to TRBJ2-1; TRBD2 matches at 7 bases. Sequenced: peripheral blood. The clonotype originates from a woman between 35 and 50 years old with COVID-19, enrolled during active disease. The CDR3 spells CASSLITGGYYNEQFF. In DNA form, the CDR3 reads TGTGCCAGCAGCTTGATCACGGGGGGATATTACAATGAGCAGTTCTTC.